These 21 T cell receptor beta chains were sequenced from one sample in a study of PD-1 blockade in classical Hodgkin lymphoma. Sequencing used immunoSEQ multiplex PCR; TCRdb keeps in-frame clones, though not all of them. The sample has 45,000 to 55,000 clones, over 70% seen once. All the patients suffered relapse after autologous stem cell transplantation, and brentuximab vedotin exposure differed. Sequencing was performed on peripheral blood mononuclear cells (PBMCs), taken at baseline. The receptor set was obtained from a human donor with classical Hodgkin lymphoma.

J is TRBJ2-7 and V is TRBV27, with a tentative D call TRBD1 (6 bases). V lost 4 bases, J lost 3 bases, and 13 bases lay in between. Germline assignment: CDR1 MNHEY and CDR2 SMNVEV (reference sequence). The CDR3 runs 14 residues. The CDR3 DNA sequence: TGTGCCAGCAGTTCCCCCCGGGACAACTACGAGCAGTACTTC. This sequence encodes CASSSPRDNYEQYF.

The J gene is TRBJ2-1, the V gene TRBV10-3; D is unresolved. V lost 4 bases and J lost 5, with 15 bases in between. Germline V gene data show CDR1 as ENHRY and CDR2 as SYGVKD. The CDR3 is made up of 15 amino acids. The chain's CDR3 is CAISGGRNENNEQFF. In nucleotides, the CDR3 is TGTGCCATCAGTGGCGGCAGAAACGAAAACAATGAGCAGTTCTTC.

The V and J genes are TRBV6-1 and TRBJ1-5; D gene unclear. The CDR3 has 17 amino acids. Germline assignment: CDR1 MNHNS and CDR2 SASEGT. V dropped 2 bases and J dropped 5 bases, with 19 bases sitting between them. This chain's CDR3 is CASSESARAGGYQPQHF. The DNA of the CDR3 is TGTGCCAGCAGTGAATCGGCCCGGGCAGGCGGATATCAGCCCCAGCATTTT.

The V and J genes are TRBV30 and TRBJ1-4; the match to TRBD1 covers 7 bases. Germline assignment: CDR1 GTSNPN and CDR2 SVGIG (reference sequence). The CDR3 totals 15 residues. The trim removed 2 bases at V and 5 bases at J, leaving 8 bases unmatched. The DNA of the CDR3 is TGTGCCTGGAGTTCGTGGACAGGACAAAATGAAAAACTGTTTTTT. This sequence encodes CAWSSWTGQNEKLFF. The full variable domain, in which reference TRBV30 and TRBJ1-4 provide the parts outside the CDR3, is SQTIHQWPATLVQPVGSPLSLECTVEGTSNPNLYWYRQAAGRGLQLLFYSVGIGQISSEVPQNLSASRPQDRQFILSSKKLLLSDSGFYLCAWSSWTGQNEKLFFGSGTQLSVL.

The chain couples TRBV4-3 to TRBJ2-2, with D possibly matching TRBD1 (5 bases). The length of the CDR3 is 16 residues. V was trimmed by 0 bases and J by 7 bases, leaving 15 bases between them. CDR1 is LGHNA, CDR2 YSLEER, per germline. The CDR3 loop reads CASSQEARALNGELFF. CDR3 coding DNA: TGCGCCAGCAGCCAAGAAGCCAGGGCGTTAAACGGGGAGCTGTTTTTT.

The gene calls are TRBV7-8 and TRBJ2-7; 7 nucleotides align to TRBD2. Looked up from germline, CDR1 is SGHVS and CDR2 is FQNEAQ. The CDR3 loop spans 16 amino acids. V dropped 5 bases and J dropped 0; count of bases not matched to a gene: 10. CDR3 coding DNA: TGTGCCAGCAGCCCACCCCGGGACTACCACTCCTACGAGCAGTACTTC. As protein: CASSPPRDYHSYEQYF.

V gene TRBV30 combines with J gene TRBJ1-2; maybe TRBD1 (5 bases). Germline lookup yields CDR1 GTSNPN and CDR2 SVGIG (reference sequence). There are 11 residues in the CDR3. The ends were cut back, 4 bases at V and 8 bases at J, with 11 bases in the middle. The CDR3 nucleotides read TGTGCCTGGATTGGAGGGGTCGGCTACACCTTC. Translation gives CAWIGGVGYTF.

This clone was counted between two and nine times. The gene calls are TRBV19 and TRBJ2-1; D gene uncertain. The germline V gene has CDR1 LNHDA and CDR2 SQIVND (reference sequence). The CDR3 sequence is 14 residues long. V was pared by 5 bases and J by 4 bases, with 12 bases between. Here the CDR3 reads CASSFWQSYNEQFF. CDR3 sequence (DNA): TGTGCCAGTAGTTTTTGGCAGTCATACAATGAGCAGTTCTTC.

The gene calls are TRBV5-1 and TRBJ1-2; maybe TRBD1 (5 bases). Trimming took 0 bases from V and 6 from J, leaving 18 bases between them. Germline CDR1 reads SGHRS; CDR2 reads YFSETQ. CDR3 length: 16 amino acids. This chain's CDR3 is CASSLGSLAFRDGYTF. CDR3 DNA: TGCGCCAGCAGCTTGGGGTCACTGGCCTTCAGGGATGGCTACACCTTC. The whole variable domain, remainder taken from reference TRBV5-1 and TRBJ1-2, is KAGVTQTPRYLIKTRGQQVTLSCSPISGHRSVSWYQQTPGQGLQFLFEYFSETQRNKGNFPGRFSGRQFSNSRSEMNVSTLELGDSALYLCASSLGSLAFRDGYTFGSGTRLTVV.

The rearrangement links TRBV19 to TRBJ1-1, with D possibly matching TRBD1 (6 bases). Per the germline V gene, CDR1 is LNHDA and CDR2 is SQIVND (reference sequence). V lost 6 bases and J 3 bases, leaving 8 bases between the germline ends. The CDR3 contains 12 residues. Here the CDR3 DNA reads TGTGCCAGTAGCAGGGGATACACTGAAGCTTTCTTT. Translated: CASSRGYTEAFF.

The V gene is TRBV30, the J gene TRBJ1-2; D gene uncertain. V was trimmed by 0 bases and J by 8 bases, leaving 10 bases between them. The CDR3 has 12 residues. Germline CDR1 GTSNPN, CDR2 SVGIG (reference sequence). The CDR3, as DNA: TGTGCCTGGAGTGTATCCTCGGCCGGCTACACCTTC. It yields the protein CAWSVSSAGYTF.

The chain links TRBV30 to TRBJ2-5; no firm D call. The germline V and J ends were trimmed by 4 bases and 6 bases, with 18 bases remaining between them. This CDR3 has 14 amino acids. Germline-derived CDR1 and CDR2 are GTSNPN and SVGIG (reference sequence). This CDR3 reads CAWNRGPPRQTQYF. The CDR3, as DNA: TGTGCCTGGAACAGAGGACCCCCGAGGCAGACCCAGTACTTC.

V usage is TRBV4-3 and J usage is TRBJ1-2, with D perhaps matching TRBD1 (6 bases). CDR1 and CDR2 from the germline V gene are LGHNA and YSLEER. This CDR3 contains 15 residues. Trimming took off 3 bases at V and 4 bases at J, with 15 bases between the two ends. The CDR3 DNA follows: TGCGCCAGCAGCCAGAGAGCAGGGGAAACCTATGGCTACACCTTC. This translates into CASSQRAGETYGYTF.

The chain joins TRBV19 to TRBJ2-3; D gene unclear. The germline V gene has CDR1 LNHDA and CDR2 SQIVND (reference sequence). This CDR3 comprises 12 residues. V lost 0 bases and J lost 4, with 2 bases in between. The CDR3 spells CASSIDADTQYF. The DNA for the CDR3 is TGTGCCAGTAGTATAGATGCAGATACGCAGTATTTT.

This chain connects TRBV15 to TRBJ2-1, with D tentatively TRBD2 (6 bases). There are 15 residues in the CDR3. V was pared by 5 bases and J by 5 bases, with 16 bases between. In germline, CDR1 is LNHNV, CDR2 YYDKDF (reference sequence). The CDR3 loop is CATSLGLAIDNEQFF. DNA for the CDR3: TGTGCCACCAGCCTGGGGCTAGCGATCGACAATGAGCAGTTCTTC.

The chain uses TRBV19 and TRBJ2-5; D remains ambiguous. The CDR3 extends over 14 amino acids. Trimming shortened V by 3 bases and J by 7 bases, and 15 bases separated the two germline ends. Germline lookup yields CDR1 LNHDA and CDR2 SQIVND (reference sequence). Here the CDR3 reads CASSILPKRGTQYF. In nucleotides, the CDR3 is TGTGCCAGTAGTATCCTGCCCAAGAGAGGGACCCAGTACTTC.

J is TRBJ2-3 and V is TRBV19; 14 positions match TRBD2. The CDR3 has 16 amino acids. After removal of 5 bases from V and 2 bases from J, the junction contained 3 bases not matched to a gene. CDR1 LNHDA and CDR2 SQIVND come from the germline V gene (reference sequence). The CDR3 sequence is CASSPGLAGATDTQYF. CDR3 coding DNA: TGTGCCAGTAGTCCGGGACTAGCGGGAGCCACAGATACGCAGTATTTT.

This chain connects TRBV7-3 to TRBJ2-7; no definite D call. The CDR3 runs to 13 residues. CDR1 is SGHTA and CDR2 is FQGTGA in the germline V gene. The germline V and J ends were trimmed by 0 bases and 3 bases, with 6 bases remaining between them. DNA of the CDR3: TGTGCCAGCAGCTTAACAGGGAACTACGAGCAGTACTTC. It yields the protein CASSLTGNYEQYF.

The chain has TRBV11-3 and TRBJ2-1, with 12 bases aligning to TRBD2. The CDR3 loop spans 14 amino acids. V was pared by 1 base and J by 12 bases, with 4 bases of the junction left unmatched. Germline assignment: CDR1 SGHNT and CDR2 YENEEA. CDR3 nucleotides: TGTGCCAGCAGCTTAGGACTAGCGGGAGCGTTGCAGTTCTTC. Translation gives CASSLGLAGALQFF.

The chain has TRBV7-8 and TRBJ2-1; possible D gene TRBD2, 5 bases. V was trimmed by 5 bases and J by 6 bases, leaving 14 bases between them. The CDR3 is 14 residues long. CDR1 is SGHVS, CDR2 FQNEAQ, per germline. CDR3 loop: CASSLSGLGNEQFF. The CDR3 bases are TGTGCCAGCAGCCTCAGCGGTTTGGGCAATGAGCAGTTCTTC. Together with reference TRBV7-8 and TRBJ2-1, the CDR3 gives the full variable domain: GAGVSQSPRYKVAKRGQDVALRCDPISGHVSLFWYQQALGQGPEFLTYFQNEAQLDKSGLPSDRFFAERPEGSVSTLKIQRTQQEDSAVYLCASSLSGLGNEQFFGPGTRLTVL.

This rearrangement joins TRBV5-5 to TRBJ2-7, with D tentatively TRBD1 or TRBD2 (5 bases each). Trimming removed 4 bases at V and 0 bases at J, with 14 bases between. CDR3 length: 15 amino acids. CDR1 and CDR2 from the germline V gene are SGHKS and YYEKEE (reference sequence). The CDR3 coding sequence is TGTGCCAGCAGCGTCCCCGGGGCGGGCTCCTACGAGCAGTACTTC. Translation gives CASSVPGAGSYEQYF.